What follows are 2 T cell receptor beta chains derived from one specimen sequenced in a study of blood T cell repertoires in COVID-19. Some clones are missing from TCRdb's copy, which holds only in-frame ones; the method was immunoSEQ multiplex PCR. Of some 70,000 clones in the sample, about 85% were seen once. Sequenced sample: peripheral blood. The source is a man aged 45-60 years with COVID-19, enrolled during active disease.

The chain's CDR3 is CASSRDRDDRETQYF. The CDR3 DNA reads as TGTGCCAGCAGCAGGGACAGGGACGATCGAGAGACCCAGTACTTC. V is TRBV6-2 or TRBV6-3 and J is TRBJ2-5, with 9 bases aligning to TRBD1. Trimming cost V 6 bases and J 4 bases; bases outside gene matches: 9. Germline CDR1 is MNHEY and CDR2 is SVGEGT. The length of the CDR3 is 15 residues.

The V and J genes are TRBV28 and TRBJ2-5; TRBD1 agrees at 7 bases. The length of the CDR3 is 13 residues. Germline CDR1 reads MDHEN; CDR2 reads SYDVKM. V shed 6 bases and J 3 bases; nucleotides not matched to a gene: 4. CDR3 bases: TGTGCCAGCAGCCGGGACAGCGAAGAGACCCAGTACTTC. This codes for CASSRDSEETQYF.